One sample yielded the 31 T cell receptor beta chains listed below, sequenced in a study of blood T cell repertoires in COVID-19. TCRdb's table, derived via immunoSEQ multiplex PCR, lists solely in-frame clones and lacks some. There are 150,000 to 200,000 clones in the sample; about 80% occur only once, and 8% to 9.5% lies in the top ten. Sequences were obtained from peripheral blood. The receptors were sampled from a man aged 55 to 69 with acute or convalescent COVID-19.

This chain connects TRBV3-1 (or the pseudogene TRBV3-2) to TRBJ1-2; TRBD1 aligns across 9 bases. With 2 bases clipped from V and 0 bases from J, the junction kept 7 bases outside the gene matches. From germline, CDR1 is LGHDT and CDR2 YNNKEL (reference sequence). The CDR3 sequence is 17 residues long. The DNA for the CDR3 is TGTGCCAGCAGCCAAAAACAGGGGGCACAAACTAACTATGGCTACACCTTC. Its translation: CASSQKQGAQTNYGYTF.

The chain recombines TRBV19 with TRBJ2-1, with TRBD1 matching over 7 bases. The CDR3 has 14 residues. Germline values: CDR1 LNHDA, CDR2 SQIVND (reference sequence). The junction had 10 bases not matched to a gene; V was cut back by 5 bases and J by 9 bases. This CDR3 reads CASSVSGTVGEQFF. As DNA, the CDR3 is TGTGCCAGTAGTGTCTCCGGGACAGTGGGTGAGCAGTTCTTC.

The chain links TRBV21-1 to TRBJ1-4; TRBD1 is the table's D call, not checked against the DNA. TRBV21-1 is annotated as a pseudogene. The CDR3 runs 13 residues. The CDR3 spells CASTTGSNEKLFF. The CDR3 bases are TGTGCCAGCACCACAGGGTCCAATGAAAAACTGTTTTTT.

The chain is built from TRBV2 and TRBJ2-1; 9 nucleotides align to TRBD1. Germline CDR1 SNHLY, CDR2 FYNNEI. V dropped 4 bases and J dropped 0; count of bases not matched to a gene: 16. The CDR3 runs to 20 residues. CDR3 sequence (DNA): TGTGCCAGCAGTGTGCTATTAGGGACAGGGACTTCTTACTCCTACAATGAGCAGTTCTTC. Protein product: CASSVLLGTGTSYSYNEQFF. The entire variable domain, with the rest obtained from reference TRBV2 and TRBJ2-1, is as follows: EPEVTQTPSHQVTQMGQEVILRCVPISNHLYFYWYRQILGQKVEFLVSFYNNEISEKSEIFDDQFSVERPDGSNFTLKIRSTKLEDSAMYFCASSVLLGTGTSYSYNEQFFGPGTRLTVL.

V is TRBV19 and J is TRBJ2-1; tentative D call: TRBD2 (6 bases). The CDR3 loop spans 14 amino acids. V was shortened by 0 bases and J by 8 bases, with 11 bases between the two germline ends. Germline-derived CDR1 and CDR2 are LNHDA and SQIVND (reference sequence). CDR3 bases: TGTGCCAGTAGTATAGATCCAGGGACTTATGAGCAGTTCTTC. Protein sequence: CASSIDPGTYEQFF.

This clone has a handful of counts. This chain joins TRBV7-8 and TRBJ1-2, with D perhaps matching TRBD1 (6 bases). CDR1 and CDR2 (germline): SGHVS, FQNEAQ. This CDR3 region has 15 residues. Trimming took off 6 bases at V and 0 bases at J, with 14 bases between the two ends. The CDR3 DNA is TGTGCCAGCAGAGGAGCAGGGGACCCTAACTATGGCTACACCTTC. Its translation is CASRGAGDPNYGYTF.

V gene TRBV3-1 (or the pseudogene TRBV3-2) combines with J gene TRBJ2-5; 7 bases agree with TRBD2. This CDR3 has 13 residues. J was trimmed by 5 bases and V by 4 bases; bases with no gene match: 4. Looked up from germline, CDR1 is LGHDT and CDR2 is YNNKEL (reference sequence). CDR3 sequence: CASSPSSGETQYF. The DNA for the CDR3 is TGTGCCAGCAGCCCCAGTAGCGGGGAGACCCAGTACTTC.

This clone has a handful of counts. The J gene is TRBJ1-5, the V gene TRBV30; TRBD1 aligns across 7 bases. V was clipped by 6 bases and J by 4 bases; unmatched bases: 15. There are 16 residues in the CDR3. The germline V gene has CDR1 GTSNPN and CDR2 SVGIG (reference sequence). The CDR3 reads CACDPSGTVRNQPQHF. Here the CDR3 DNA reads TGTGCCTGCGATCCCTCCGGGACAGTTAGAAATCAGCCCCAGCATTTT. Full variable domain (remainder filled in from reference TRBV30 and TRBJ1-5): SQTIHQWPATLVQPVGSPLSLECTVEGTSNPNLYWYRQAAGRGLQLLFYSVGIGQISSEVPQNLSASRPQDRQFILSSKKLLLSDSGFYLCACDPSGTVRNQPQHFGDGTRLSIL.

The chain uses TRBV4-1 and TRBJ1-1; D possibly corresponds to TRBD1 (5 bases). Trimming removed 5 bases at V and 4 bases at J, with 17 bases between. The CDR3 is made up of 15 amino acids. CDR1 MGHRA and CDR2 YSYEKL come from the germline V gene. The CDR3 spells CASSKRHGGGTEAFF. CDR3 DNA: TGCGCCAGCAGCAAACGTCATGGGGGGGGCACTGAAGCTTTCTTT.

This clone turned up a few times. The chain combines TRBV9 with TRBJ1-1, with TRBD1 matching over 7 bases. The V gene end was trimmed by 4 bases and the J gene end by 0 bases; junction bases not matched to a gene: 9. Germline V CDR1 and CDR2: SGDLS, YYNGEE. CDR3 length equals 16 residues. CDR3 in DNA: TGTGCCAGCAGCCGACGGACAGGCACCATGAACACTGAAGCTTTCTTT. It yields the protein CASSRRTGTMNTEAFF.

The chain links TRBV19 to TRBJ1-5; D uncertain. Germline V gene lookup returns CDR1 LNHDA and CDR2 SQIVND (reference sequence). The V gene lost 5 bases and the J gene lost 6 bases, with 8 bases spanning the gap. The CDR3 is made up of 12 amino acids. CDR3: CASSSRLQPQHF. The CDR3 DNA reads as TGTGCCAGTAGTTCTAGACTTCAGCCCCAGCATTTT.

The J gene is TRBJ2-5, the V gene TRBV7-6, with 9 bases that match TRBD1. Germline CDR1 reads SGHVS; CDR2 reads FNYEAQ. The CDR3 is 15 amino acids. Unmatched junction bases numbered 9, after V lost 5 bases and J lost 5 bases. CDR3 loop: CASSADRGMRETQYF. As DNA, the CDR3 is TGTGCCAGCAGCGCAGACAGGGGGATGAGGGAGACCCAGTACTTC.

This clone was seen a handful of times. The chain is built from TRBV7-2 and TRBJ2-1; D not certain. Germline V gives CDR1 SGHTA, CDR2 FQGNSA. There are 14 residues in the CDR3. V lost 1 base and J lost 3, with 7 bases in between. The DNA for the CDR3 is TGTGCCAGCAGCTTAGATTTCAGCTACAATGAGCAGTTCTTC. Its translation: CASSLDFSYNEQFF.

This clone turned up a few times. The V and J genes are TRBV9 and TRBJ1-1; no definite D call. CDR1 SGDLS and CDR2 YYNGEE come from the germline V gene. Trimming took 0 bases from V and 1 from J, leaving 10 bases between them. CDR3 size: 15 residues. This CDR3 is CASSVATQKNTEAFF. CDR3 sequence (DNA): TGTGCCAGCAGCGTAGCTACACAGAAGAACACTGAAGCTTTCTTT.

The CDR3 DNA sequence: TGTGCCAGCAACGAGGGGGGGGGCACTGAAGCTTTCTTT. Amino acids: CASNEGGGTEAFF. The chain combines TRBV2 with TRBJ1-1; tentatively, D is TRBD1 (6 bases). The CDR3 is 13 amino acids. The germline V and J ends were trimmed by 7 bases and 4 bases, with 13 bases remaining between them. The germline V gene encodes CDR1 SNHLY and CDR2 FYNNEI.

The V and J genes are TRBV2 and TRBJ2-1; D gene uncertain. Deletions cut 8 bases from V and 0 bases from J, with 11 bases between. The CDR3 has 14 amino acids. Germline CDR1 and CDR2: SNHLY and FYNNEI. CDR3: CASGIQASYNEQFF. CDR3 nucleotides: TGTGCCAGCGGAATCCAGGCCTCCTACAATGAGCAGTTCTTC. Using reference TRBV2 and TRBJ2-1 for the parts outside the CDR3, the full variable domain is EPEVTQTPSHQVTQMGQEVILRCVPISNHLYFYWYRQILGQKVEFLVSFYNNEISEKSEIFDDQFSVERPDGSNFTLKIRSTKLEDSAMYFCASGIQASYNEQFFGPGTRLTVL.

Points on this clone: The sample contains more than one DNA sequence encoding this CDR3. CDR3 protein: CASSLGDTEAFF. CDR3 DNA sequence: TGTGCCAGCAGCCTAGGCGACACTGAAGCTTTCTTT. This chain joins TRBV11-3 and TRBJ1-1; no reliable D call. CDR1 and CDR2 (germline): SGHNT, YENEEA. The CDR3 contains 12 residues. V was trimmed by 5 bases and J by 3 bases, leaving 7 bases between them. Variable domain in full (rest from reference TRBV11-3 and TRBJ1-1): EAGVVQSPRYKIIEKKQPVAFWCNPISGHNTLYWYLQNLGQGPELLIRYENEEAVDDSQLPKDRFSAERLKGVDSTLKIQPAELGDSAVYLCASSLGDTEAFFGQGTRLTVV.

The CDR3 region has the DNA TGTGCCAGCAGCGCCGCTGGGGGGGCGGGTGAAAAACTGTTTTTT. Encoded protein: CASSAAGGAGEKLFF. The chain employs TRBV9 and TRBJ1-4, with D perhaps TRBD1 (6 bases). This CDR3 has 15 residues. Germline V CDR1 and CDR2: SGDLS, YYNGEE. The V gene lost 3 bases and the J gene lost 7 bases, with 16 bases spanning the gap.

The chain has TRBV27 and TRBJ1-5; 8 nucleotides match TRBD1. The CDR3 is made up of 15 amino acids. With V trimmed by 3 bases and J by 4 bases, 5 bases remained unmatched. CDR1 and CDR2 from the germline V gene are MNHEY and SMNVEV (reference sequence). The CDR3 DNA follows: TGTGCCAGCAGTTTCGGACAGGGTGGGAATCAGCCCCAGCATTTT. Translated, it gives CASSFGQGGNQPQHF.

The CDR3 region has the DNA TGTGCCAGCAGTGAACGGGGTTATAGCAATCAGCCCCAGCATTTT. Its translation: CASSERGYSNQPQHF. The chain combines TRBV2 with TRBJ1-5; the D is unclear. Germline loops: CDR1 SNHLY, CDR2 FYNNEI. The CDR3 loop spans 15 amino acids. Trimming took 2 bases from V and 0 from J, leaving 8 bases between them.

The gene calls are TRBV4-1 and TRBJ2-1; 8 positions agree with TRBD2. Germline lookup yields CDR1 MGHRA and CDR2 YSYEKL. The CDR3 spans 13 residues. Unmatched junction bases numbered 2, after V lost 4 bases and J lost 6 bases. CDR3 amino acids: CASSPGGGNEQFF. DNA for the CDR3: TGCGCCAGCAGCCCGGGGGGGGGCAATGAGCAGTTCTTC.

The V call is TRBV6-6, the J call TRBJ2-7; a possible D gene is TRBD2 (5 bases). The CDR3 is made up of 12 amino acids. Germline lookup yields CDR1 MNHNY and CDR2 SVGAGI (reference sequence). Trimming left V 4 bases short and J 5 bases short, with 9 bases between. CDR3 residues: CASSSGLHEQYF. DNA for the CDR3: TGTGCCAGCAGTTCGGGGTTGCACGAGCAGTACTTC.

The CDR3 here is CASSQIKKAFF. The CDR3, as DNA: TGTGCCAGCAGCCAGATAAAAAAAGCTTTCTTT. This sequence joins TRBV7-2 and TRBJ1-1, with D unresolved. The germline V and J ends were trimmed by 5 bases and 9 bases, with 10 bases remaining between them. CDR3 length equals 11 residues. CDR1 and CDR2 (germline): SGHTA, FQGNSA.

The chain joins TRBV27 to TRBJ2-3; no definite D call. Germline V CDR1 and CDR2: MNHEY, SMNVEV (reference sequence). This CDR3 is built from 12 residues. V was trimmed by 8 bases and J by 0 bases, leaving 6 bases between them. CDR3 amino acids: CASYTSTDTQYF. The CDR3 DNA follows: TGTGCCAGCTACACGAGCACAGATACGCAGTATTTT.

This sequence joins TRBV15 and TRBJ2-1; D is unresolved. Germline lookup yields CDR1 LNHNV and CDR2 YYDKDF (reference sequence). This CDR3 contains 12 residues. The V end lost 4 bases, the J end lost 4 bases, and 5 bases lay between the germline ends. CDR3 DNA sequence: TGTGCCACCAGCACAGGATACAATGAGCAGTTCTTC. Translation gives CATSTGYNEQFF.

The J gene is TRBJ2-2, the V gene TRBV9; 7 positions match TRBD1. Germline V lookup: CDR1 SGDLS, CDR2 YYNGEE. Losses at the gene ends were 4 bases for V and 3 bases for J; bases not matched to a gene: 12. CDR3 length: 17 amino acids. The CDR3 region has the DNA TGTGCCAGCAGCAACCACCCGGGAACAGGGGACACCGGGGAGCTGTTTTTT. Protein product: CASSNHPGTGDTGELFF.

Notes on this clone: Its ends do not fully match the called genes, so a read error is possible. The rearrangement uses TRBV7-7 and TRBJ2-5, with TRBD1 as a possible D gene (6 bases). The CDR3 extends over 15 amino acids. Looked up from germline, CDR1 is SSHAT and CDR2 is FNYEAQ (reference sequence). DNA for the CDR3: TGTGCTAGCAGCTTAACTTACAGGGTTCAAGAGACCCAGTACTTC. Amino acids: CASSLTYRVQETQYF.

This clone was counted a single time. The chain combines TRBV14 with TRBJ2-7; perhaps TRBD1 as D (6 bases). The CDR3 sequence is 14 residues long. In germline, CDR1 is SGHDN, CDR2 FVKESK. V lost 3 bases and J lost 5, with 14 bases in between. The CDR3, as DNA: TGTGCCAGCAGCCACAGGGACACCCGCGACGAGCAGTACTTC. Translating gives CASSHRDTRDEQYF.

The chain combines TRBV19 with TRBJ2-1, with 7 bases lining up with TRBD1. The germline V gene has CDR1 LNHDA and CDR2 SQIVND (reference sequence). The CDR3 has 16 amino acids. Germline trimming cut 5 bases from V and 3 bases from J; bases unmatched to any gene: 10. In DNA, the CDR3 is TGTGCCAGTAGTCCTCGGGACAGAAGTTTCTACAATGAGCAGTTCTTC. Encoded protein: CASSPRDRSFYNEQFF.

The V call is TRBV2, the J call TRBJ2-7; a possible D gene is TRBD2 (6 bases). This CDR3 comprises 12 residues. Germline CDR1 and CDR2: SNHLY and FYNNEI. V lost 6 bases, J lost 5 bases, and 11 bases lay in between. In nucleotides, the CDR3 is TGTGCCAGCAGCCTGGGGGGAAACGAGCAGTACTTC. This gives the protein CASSLGGNEQYF.

In this sample, this clone turned up once. J is TRBJ2-7 and V is TRBV29-1; the match to TRBD2 covers 7 bases. Trimming cost V 3 bases and J 3 bases; bases outside gene matches: 5. This CDR3 is 13 amino acids long. Germline CDR1 reads SQVTM; CDR2 reads ANQGSEA. CDR3 region: CSVESTSDYEQYF. The CDR3 DNA reads TGCAGCGTTGAGAGCACTAGCGACTACGAGCAGTACTTC.